Listed below are T cell receptor beta chains from one sample, sequenced in a study of response to subunit inactivated influenza vaccine. MiXCR was run by TCRdb on the RT-PCR reads, yielding one entry per CDR3 protein. This table has roughly 160,000 distinct CDR3 sequences, about 10% appearing once. The sample in question was CD8+ T cells sorted from PBMCs, obtained roughly 24 months after vaccination. These receptors all come from a man between 50 and 70 years old who received an inactivated influenza vaccine. Both conserved end residues are part of each CDR3.

v_call: TRBV27
j_call: TRBJ2-2
cdr3_aa: CASSLWLGRAAGELFF

v_call: TRBV7-2
j_call: TRBJ2-7
cdr3_aa: CASSLALTARAEQYF

v_call: TRBV11-2
j_call: TRBJ2-3
cdr3_aa: CASSLVAGTLSFTDTQYF

v_call: TRBV3-1
j_call: TRBJ1-1
cdr3_aa: CASSQYGTEAFF

v_call: TRBV27
j_call: TRBJ2-7
cdr3_aa: CASSLSIGSYEQYF

v_call: TRBV12-3/TRBV12-4
j_call: TRBJ1-4
cdr3_aa: CASSLSQAGEKLFF

v_call: TRBV7-8
j_call: TRBJ2-1
cdr3_aa: CASSLGTPGMRNEQFF

v_call: TRBV29-1
j_call: TRBJ2-7
cdr3_aa: CSVGDNDYEQYF

v_call: TRBV4-3
j_call: TRBJ2-3
cdr3_aa: CASSPSDREGDTQYF

v_call: TRBV7-8
j_call: TRBJ2-2
cdr3_aa: CASSLGLAGEATGELFF

v_call: TRBV9
j_call: TRBJ2-7
cdr3_aa: CASSGQLAGGPYEQYF

v_call: TRBV9
j_call: TRBJ2-2
cdr3_aa: CASTRGSGELFF

v_call: TRBV7-9
j_call: TRBJ1-1
cdr3_aa: CASSLGQINTEAFF

v_call: TRBV6-5
j_call: TRBJ1-2
cdr3_aa: CASSYGTGGLDYGYTF

v_call: TRBV9
j_call: TRBJ2-3
cdr3_aa: CASSVGSHTHTDTQYF

v_call: TRBV29-1
j_call: TRBJ2-7
cdr3_aa: CSVGAGQGSYEQYF

v_call: TRBV5-4
j_call: TRBJ2-3
cdr3_aa: CASGDLTDTQYF

v_call: TRBV29-1
j_call: TRBJ2-1
cdr3_aa: CSVQDSNEQFF

v_call: TRBV19
j_call: TRBJ2-1
cdr3_aa: CASSFPPVGEQFF

v_call: TRBV4-3
j_call: TRBJ1-1
cdr3_aa: CASSQEFGVSLNTEAFF

v_call: TRBV25-1
j_call: TRBJ2-3
cdr3_aa: CASSERLAGGPLADTQYF

v_call: TRBV9
j_call: TRBJ2-3
cdr3_aa: CASSVYADTQYF

v_call: TRBV10-1
j_call: TRBJ2-2
cdr3_aa: CASSSLRTTNTGELFF

v_call: TRBV6-2/TRBV6-3
j_call: TRBJ1-5
cdr3_aa: CASSYHRVSNQPQHF

v_call: TRBV20-1
j_call: TRBJ2-4
cdr3_aa: CSAEGAEGVVDIQYF

v_call: TRBV15
j_call: TRBJ2-1
cdr3_aa: CATRAGGSYNEQFF

v_call: TRBV6-9
j_call: TRBJ1-6
cdr3_aa: CASNPRAGRNNSPLHF

v_call: TRBV7-6
j_call: TRBJ2-3
cdr3_aa: CASSSLGGHTDTQYF

v_call: TRBV28
j_call: TRBJ2-1
cdr3_aa: CASSLYGGYNEQFF

v_call: TRBV4-3
j_call: TRBJ2-3
cdr3_aa: CASSQLAGSSTDTQYF

v_call: TRBV11-2
j_call: TRBJ2-1
cdr3_aa: CASSSRGTTSSYNEQFF

v_call: TRBV12-3/TRBV12-4
j_call: TRBJ2-1
cdr3_aa: CASKQATQQFF

v_call: TRBV20-1
j_call: TRBJ2-5
cdr3_aa: CSARFAVGMAREAGETQYF

v_call: TRBV9
j_call: TRBJ2-6
cdr3_aa: CASSVGASSGANVLTF

v_call: TRBV7-8
j_call: TRBJ2-7
cdr3_aa: CASNRNRDRDEQYF

v_call: TRBV10-1
j_call: TRBJ2-7
cdr3_aa: CASSETGYLDEQYF

v_call: TRBV3-1
j_call: TRBJ2-1
cdr3_aa: CASSQDLKGPYNEQFF

v_call: TRBV5-1
j_call: TRBJ2-5
cdr3_aa: CASTQAAQETQYF

v_call: TRBV9
j_call: TRBJ2-3
cdr3_aa: CASSVDGLFTDTQYF

v_call: TRBV5-6
j_call: TRBJ2-3
cdr3_aa: CASSLGRDTQYF

v_call: TRBV12-3/TRBV12-4
j_call: TRBJ2-5
cdr3_aa: CASSPGLAGAQNKETQYF

v_call: TRBV7-6
j_call: TRBJ2-1
cdr3_aa: CASSLGGRSYNEQFF

v_call: TRBV20-1
j_call: TRBJ2-1
cdr3_aa: CSASPGPYNEQFF

v_call: TRBV5-1
j_call: TRBJ2-1
cdr3_aa: CASSWRGEVKFF

v_call: TRBV6-2/TRBV6-3
j_call: TRBJ2-5
cdr3_aa: CASFRGRLETQYF

v_call: TRBV20-1
j_call: TRBJ2-2
cdr3_aa: CSARVQGGNANTGELFF

v_call: TRBV11-2
j_call: TRBJ2-5
cdr3_aa: CASSLVGGASETQYF

v_call: TRBV5-6
j_call: TRBJ1-1
cdr3_aa: CASSLDVGQMNTEAFF

v_call: TRBV13
j_call: TRBJ2-3
cdr3_aa: CASSPNLVLGQDTQYF

v_call: TRBV4-3
j_call: TRBJ2-7
cdr3_aa: CASSQDFSHPMASGPYEQYF

v_call: TRBV5-1
j_call: TRBJ2-1
cdr3_aa: CASSLRRGVINNEQFF

v_call: TRBV3-1
j_call: TRBJ2-2
cdr3_aa: CASSQGQGTGELFF

v_call: TRBV29-1
j_call: TRBJ2-2
cdr3_aa: CSAETGLNTGELFF

v_call: TRBV9
j_call: TRBJ1-5
cdr3_aa: CASSETGASNQPQHF

v_call: TRBV6-5
j_call: TRBJ1-2
cdr3_aa: CASSSGQGYGYTF